This T cell receptor beta chain is drawn from a study of T cells in Graves' hyperthyroidism and ophthalmopathy. Those with hyperthyroidism were 18 to 65 years old, newly diagnosed, and ill for under 2 months. The study left out patients who had uncontrolled infection, other autoimmune disease, pregnancy or lactation. Before ophthalmopathy appeared, progressors gave blood at initial hyperthyroidism diagnosis. It was 10 ml of fresh peripheral blood that supplied the PBMCs. Trimming took 6 bases from V and 4 from J; bases not matched to a gene: 10. This CDR3 region has 15 residues. This clonotype was seen just once. Amplification targeted TCR beta CDR3 regions from RNA transcripts. An initial round of RT-PCR targeting the TCR CDR3 relied on the HTBI primer set. TCRdb reprocessed the multiplex PCR reads via MiXCR and lists one record per CDR3 protein. The sample comprises under 300,000 distinct CDR3 sequences, around a quarter of which are singletons, and about a quarter rests with the top ten.

This sequence was found in a man in his forties with Graves' hyperthyroidism that later progressed to Graves' ophthalmopathy. This sequence joins TRBV12-3 or TRBV12-4 and TRBJ2-7; the match to TRBD2 covers 9 bases. Sequencing input: blood. CDR3 bases: TGTGCCAGCAGAGAACAGACAAGCGGGAGGTACGAGCAGTACTTC. It encodes CASREQTSGRYEQYF.